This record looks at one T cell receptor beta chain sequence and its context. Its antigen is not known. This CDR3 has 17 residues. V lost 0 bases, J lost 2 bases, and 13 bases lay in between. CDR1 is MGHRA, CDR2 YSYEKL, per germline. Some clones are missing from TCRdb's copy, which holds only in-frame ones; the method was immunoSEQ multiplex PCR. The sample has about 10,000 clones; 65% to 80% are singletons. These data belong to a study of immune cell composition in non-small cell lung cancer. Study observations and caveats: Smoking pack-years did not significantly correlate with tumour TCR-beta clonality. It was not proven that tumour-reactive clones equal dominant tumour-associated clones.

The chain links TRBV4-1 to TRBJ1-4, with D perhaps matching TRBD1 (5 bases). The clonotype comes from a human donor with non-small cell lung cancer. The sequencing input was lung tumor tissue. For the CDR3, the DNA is TGCGCCAGCAGCCAAGATTTAAGGGGCTGGACTAATGAAAAACTGTTTTTT. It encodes CASSQDLRGWTNEKLFF.